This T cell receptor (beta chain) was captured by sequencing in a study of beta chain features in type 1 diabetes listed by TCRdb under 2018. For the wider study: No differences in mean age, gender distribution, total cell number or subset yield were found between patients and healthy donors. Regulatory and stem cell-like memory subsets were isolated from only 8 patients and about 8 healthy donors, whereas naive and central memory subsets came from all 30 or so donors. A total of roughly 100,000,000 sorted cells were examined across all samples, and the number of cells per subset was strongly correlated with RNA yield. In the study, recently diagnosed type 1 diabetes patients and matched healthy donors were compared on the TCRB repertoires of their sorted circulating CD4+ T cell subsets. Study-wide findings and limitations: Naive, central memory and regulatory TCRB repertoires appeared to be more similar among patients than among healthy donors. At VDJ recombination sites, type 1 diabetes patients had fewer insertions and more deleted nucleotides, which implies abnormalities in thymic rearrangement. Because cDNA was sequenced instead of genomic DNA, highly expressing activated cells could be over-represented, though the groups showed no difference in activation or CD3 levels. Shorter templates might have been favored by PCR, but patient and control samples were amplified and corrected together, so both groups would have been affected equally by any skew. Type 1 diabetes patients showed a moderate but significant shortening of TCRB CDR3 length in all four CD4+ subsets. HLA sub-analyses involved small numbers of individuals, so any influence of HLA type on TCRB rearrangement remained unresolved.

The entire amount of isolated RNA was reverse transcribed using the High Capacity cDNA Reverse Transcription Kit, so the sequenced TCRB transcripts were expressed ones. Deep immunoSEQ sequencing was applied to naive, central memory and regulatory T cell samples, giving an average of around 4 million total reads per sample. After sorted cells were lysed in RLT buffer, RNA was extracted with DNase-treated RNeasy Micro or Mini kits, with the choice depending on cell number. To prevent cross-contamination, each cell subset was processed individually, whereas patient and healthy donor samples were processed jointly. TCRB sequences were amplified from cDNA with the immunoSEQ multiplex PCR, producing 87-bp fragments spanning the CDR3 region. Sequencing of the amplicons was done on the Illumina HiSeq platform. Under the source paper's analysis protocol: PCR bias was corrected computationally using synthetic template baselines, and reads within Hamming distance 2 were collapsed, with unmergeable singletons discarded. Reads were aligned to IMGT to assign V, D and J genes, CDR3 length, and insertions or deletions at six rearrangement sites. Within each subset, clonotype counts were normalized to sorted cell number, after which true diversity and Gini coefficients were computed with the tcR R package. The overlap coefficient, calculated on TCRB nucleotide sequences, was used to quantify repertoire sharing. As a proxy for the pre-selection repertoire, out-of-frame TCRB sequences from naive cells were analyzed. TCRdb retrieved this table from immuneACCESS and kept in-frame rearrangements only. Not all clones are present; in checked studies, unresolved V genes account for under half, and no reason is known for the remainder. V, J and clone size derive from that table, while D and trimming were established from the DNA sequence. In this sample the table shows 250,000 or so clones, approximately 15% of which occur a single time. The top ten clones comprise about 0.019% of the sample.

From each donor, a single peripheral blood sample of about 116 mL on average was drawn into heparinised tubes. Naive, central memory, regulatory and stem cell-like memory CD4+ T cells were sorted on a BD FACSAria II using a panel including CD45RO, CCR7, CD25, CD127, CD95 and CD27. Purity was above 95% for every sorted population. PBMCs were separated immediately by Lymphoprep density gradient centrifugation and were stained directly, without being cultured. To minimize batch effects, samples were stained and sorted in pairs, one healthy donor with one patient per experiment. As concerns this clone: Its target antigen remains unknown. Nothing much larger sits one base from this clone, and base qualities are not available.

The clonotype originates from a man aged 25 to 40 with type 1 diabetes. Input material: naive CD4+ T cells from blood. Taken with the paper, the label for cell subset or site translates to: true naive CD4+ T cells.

At the DNA level, the sequence is TGTGCCAGCAGCTTGTGGGGACTAGCGATGAATGAGCAGTTCTTC. The translation is CASSLWGLAMNEQFF. Recombination connected TRBV5-4 to TRBJ2-1; 10 of the junction bases match TRBD2. V is cut back by 1 base and J by 7 bases, with 5 bases in the junction unmatched. Looking up the germline V gene (reference sequence) yields CDR1 SGHNT and CDR2 YYREEE. The CDR3 runs 15 residues from the cysteine to the phenylalanine. Only the CDR3 DNA is retained, 45 bases long and in frame from the first base.